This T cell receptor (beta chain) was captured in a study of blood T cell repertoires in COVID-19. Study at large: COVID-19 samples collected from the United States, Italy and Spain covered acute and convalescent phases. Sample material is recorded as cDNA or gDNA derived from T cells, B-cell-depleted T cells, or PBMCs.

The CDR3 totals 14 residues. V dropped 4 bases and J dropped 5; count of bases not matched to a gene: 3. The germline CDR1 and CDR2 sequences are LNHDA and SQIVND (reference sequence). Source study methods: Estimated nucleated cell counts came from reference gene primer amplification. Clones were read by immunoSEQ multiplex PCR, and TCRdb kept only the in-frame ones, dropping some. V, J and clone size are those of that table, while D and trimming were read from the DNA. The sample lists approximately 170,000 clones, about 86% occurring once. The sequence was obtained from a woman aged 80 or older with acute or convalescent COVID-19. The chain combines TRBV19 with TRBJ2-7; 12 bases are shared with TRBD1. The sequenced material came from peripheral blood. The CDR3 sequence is CASSTGTGGHEQYF. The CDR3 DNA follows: TGTGCCAGTAGTACCGGGACAGGGGGCCACGAGCAGTACTTC.